The 25 T cell receptor beta chains listed next were all sequenced from one sample in a study of T cells in Graves' hyperthyroidism and ophthalmopathy. TCR beta CDR3 region amplification was performed from RNA transcripts. Primed by the HTBI set, a first-round RT-PCR was run on the TCR CDR3. A single record per CDR3 protein comes from TCRdb applying MiXCR to the multiplex PCR reads. Of fewer than 400,000 distinct CDR3 sequences in the sample, approximately 17% were seen once. Sample: blood. These receptors came from a man aged 25 to 45 with Graves' hyperthyroidism.

This clonotype was detected many times. The V gene is TRBV18, the J gene TRBJ2-7, with TRBD1 matching 7 bases. The length of the CDR3 is 15 residues. Per the germline V gene, CDR1 is KGHSH and CDR2 is LQKENI. Trimming cost V 9 bases and J 0 bases; bases outside gene matches: 11. CDR3 amino acids: CASLSPGQSSYEQYF. CDR3 sequence (DNA): TGTGCCAGTCTTAGCCCGGGACAGAGCTCCTACGAGCAGTACTTC. Complete variable domain (other parts from reference TRBV18 and TRBJ2-7): NAGVMQNPRHLVRRRGQEARLRCSPMKGHSHVYWYRQLPEEGLKFMVYLQKENIIDESGMPKERFSAEFPKEGPSILRIQQVVRGDSAAYFCASLSPGQSSYEQYFGPGTRLTVT.

This clonotype was recorded a few times. The V call is TRBV19, the J call TRBJ2-7; 15 nucleotides align to TRBD2. The CDR3 is made up of 16 amino acids. After removal of 4 bases from V and 5 bases from J, the junction contained 6 bases not matched to a gene. In germline, CDR1 is LNHDA, CDR2 SQIVND (reference sequence). CDR3 sequence reads: CASSTGTSGRTDEQYF. In DNA, the CDR3 is TGTGCCAGTAGTACCGGGACTAGCGGGAGGACCGACGAGCAGTACTTC.

The J gene is TRBJ1-2, the V gene TRBV6-1; 8 bases fit TRBD1. Looked up from germline, CDR1 is MNHNS and CDR2 is SASEGT. With V trimmed by 5 bases and J by 3 bases, 8 bases remained unmatched. The CDR3 extends over 15 amino acids. CDR3 DNA sequence: TGTGCCAGCAGTACATCCGGACAGGGCCACTATGGCTACACCTTC. Encoded protein: CASSTSGQGHYGYTF.

This clonotype was recorded many times. V and J are TRBV12-3 or TRBV12-4 and TRBJ1-1; no reliable D call. V lost 2 bases and J lost 1, with 5 bases in between. The CDR3 extends over 13 amino acids. CDR3 region: CASSLRENTEAFF. In nucleotides, the CDR3 is TGTGCCAGCAGTTTAAGGGAGAACACTGAAGCTTTCTTT.

This clonotype was observed at least ten times. The rearrangement joins TRBV12-3 or TRBV12-4 to TRBJ2-1; 10 bases are shared with TRBD2. Germline trimming cut 1 base from V and 5 bases from J; bases unmatched to any gene: 20. This CDR3 has 21 amino acids. The CDR3 coding sequence is TGTGCCAGCAGTTTAGAAAGGTTTGGATGGCTAGCGGGGGAATCGAACAATGAGCAGTTCTTC. It encodes CASSLERFGWLAGESNNEQFF.

Comments on this clonotype: At one of its ends the junction is not consistent with the germline gene, which may arise from a read error. The V call is TRBV5-1, the J call TRBJ1-2, with TRBD1 matching over 8 bases. The germline gives CDR1 SGHRS, CDR2 YFSETQ. This CDR3 contains 15 residues. The CDR3 region is CASRVTGGNDYGSTF. CDR3 in DNA: TGCGCCAGCCGCGTAACAGGGGGAAACGACTATGGCTCCACCTTC.

This clonotype was counted ten times or more. The V gene is TRBV11-1, the J gene TRBJ1-1; no reliable D call. Germline V lookup: CDR1 SGHAT, CDR2 FQDESV (reference sequence). Trimming stripped 6 bases from V and 5 bases from J, with 25 bases between. CDR3 length: 17 amino acids. The CDR3 sequence is CASSYPRDSSLGTEAFF. CDR3 bases: TGTGCCAGCAGTTACCCCCGGGATTCCTCTCTTGGAACTGAAGCTTTCTTT. The complete variable domain, with remaining parts taken from reference TRBV11-1 and TRBJ1-1, reads EAEVAQSPRYKITEKSQAVAFWCDPISGHATLYWYRQILGQGPELLVQFQDESVVDDSQLPKDRFSAERLKGVDSTLKIQPAELGDSAMYLCASSYPRDSSLGTEAFFGQGTRLTVV.

V and J are TRBV6-1 and TRBJ2-3; D is unresolved. V was trimmed by 6 bases and J by 0 bases, leaving 7 bases between them. Looked up from germline, CDR1 is MNHNS and CDR2 is SASEGT. CDR3 size: 13 residues. The DNA for the CDR3 is TGTGCCAGCAGGGCCAAGAGCACAGATACGCAGTATTTT. Translation: CASRAKSTDTQYF.

The rearrangement links TRBV29-1 to TRBJ2-7; D perhaps matches TRBD2 (6 bases). Deletions cut 5 bases from V and 3 bases from J, with 11 bases between. From germline, CDR1 is SQVTM and CDR2 ANQGSEA. This CDR3 has 12 amino acids. In DNA form, the CDR3 reads TGCAGCGTTTTGGGCGGGAACTACGAGCAGTACTTC. This encodes CSVLGGNYEQYF.

In this sample, this clonotype turned up once. The rearrangement joins TRBV10-3 to TRBJ2-7; D is unresolved. This CDR3 is built from 13 residues. Between the trimmed V and J ends, which lost 3 bases and 6 bases, there was a span of 12 bases. CDR1 is ENHRY, CDR2 SYGVKD, per germline. The CDR3 nucleotides read TGTGCCATCAGTGATCCAAATTGGGGCGAGCAGTACTTC. Its translation: CAISDPNWGEQYF.

There are a few counts of this clonotype. This chain uses TRBV10-3 with TRBJ2-6; D is unclear. CDR3 length: 13 residues. In germline, CDR1 is ENHRY, CDR2 SYGVKD. V was pared by 11 bases and J by 2 bases, with 10 bases between. For the CDR3, the DNA is TGTGCCTCCGGATTCGCTGGGGCCAACGTCCTGACTTTC. Its translation is CASGFAGANVLTF.

There are many counts of this clonotype. The chain joins TRBV7-3 to TRBJ2-5, with 9 bases fitting TRBD2. Germline CDR1 reads SGHTA; CDR2 reads FQGTGA. The CDR3 is 14 residues long. V trimming: 3 bases; J trimming: 5 bases; junction bases outside the gene matches: 4. CDR3 bases: TGTGCCAGCAGCTTTAGCGGGAGTGGGGAGACCCAGTACTTC. Translation gives CASSFSGSGETQYF.

This clonotype was counted ten times or more. CDR3 region: CACGIAGRSSYNEQFF. CDR3 DNA sequence: TGTGCCTGCGGAATAGCGGGAAGGAGCTCCTACAATGAGCAGTTCTTC. The chain has TRBV30 and TRBJ2-1; TRBD2 matches at 8 bases. With 6 bases clipped from V and 0 bases from J, the junction kept 10 bases outside the gene matches. The germline gives CDR1 GTSNPN, CDR2 SVGIG (reference sequence). The CDR3 consists of 16 residues.

This clonotype has a single count. This chain connects TRBV18 to TRBJ2-7; a weak D match, TRBD1 (6 bases). Trimming took off 4 bases at V and 5 bases at J, with 15 bases between the two ends. This CDR3 has 14 amino acids. CDR1 and CDR2 from the germline V gene are KGHSH and LQKENI. The CDR3 region has the DNA TGTGCCAGCTCACGGCGGGCCAGGGACAACGAGCAGTACTTC. The encoded protein is CASSRRARDNEQYF.

This clonotype was seen many times. The chain combines TRBV2 with TRBJ2-2; the D gene is possibly TRBD1 (5 bases). The germline V gene has CDR1 SNHLY and CDR2 FYNNEI. This CDR3 is built from 14 residues. Trimming left V 7 bases short and J 2 bases short, with 11 bases between. Here the CDR3 reads CASNRDRNTGELFF. CDR3 DNA: TGTGCCAGCAATCGAGACAGAAACACCGGGGAGCTGTTTTTT.

This clonotype was observed a single time. The chain employs TRBV19 and TRBJ1-5; D gene uncertain. Per the germline V gene, CDR1 is LNHDA and CDR2 is SQIVND (reference sequence). Trimming left V 4 bases short and J 1 base short, with 14 bases between. This CDR3 contains 16 residues. The CDR3 protein is CASSKGEWRSNQPQHF. CDR3 DNA sequence: TGTGCCAGTAGTAAGGGTGAGTGGCGGAGCAATCAGCCCCAGCATTTT.

The V and J genes are TRBV6-1 and TRBJ1-1, with D hard to call. V gave up 6 bases and J gave up 6 bases, with 17 bases separating them. The CDR3 spans 14 residues. The germline gives CDR1 MNHNS, CDR2 SASEGT. Here the CDR3 reads CASRITLGGAEAFF. CDR3 in DNA: TGTGCCAGCAGGATCACTCTGGGTGGGGCTGAAGCTTTCTTT.

This clonotype occurred many times. The genes are TRBV7-8 and TRBJ2-7; 14 nucleotides match TRBD2. The CDR3 sequence is 16 residues long. V gave up 5 bases and J gave up 0 bases; unmatched junction bases: 3. Germline lookup yields CDR1 SGHVS and CDR2 FQNEAQ. CDR3 bases: TGTGCCAGCAGCCGACTAGCGGGAGGGAGCTCCTACGAGCAGTACTTC. Translation: CASSRLAGGSSYEQYF.

This clonotype was seen more than once but under ten times. The V and J genes are TRBV28 and TRBJ1-2, with D unclear. CDR3 length: 15 residues. Trimming removed 5 bases at V and 3 bases at J, with 16 bases between. Germline-derived CDR1 and CDR2 are MDHEN and SYDVKM. In nucleotides, the CDR3 is TGTGCCAGCAGTCCCCCCACGGGTTACGACTATGGCTACACCTTC. It codes for CASSPPTGYDYGYTF.

This chain links TRBV30 with TRBJ1-1; 7 bases are a match to TRBD1. The CDR3 has 14 residues. V gave up 2 bases and J gave up 4 bases; unmatched junction bases: 7. CDR1 is GTSNPN, CDR2 SVGIG, per germline (reference sequence). The CDR3 nucleotides are TGTGCCTGGAGTCAGGGGGGGTCCAGCACTGAAGCTTTCTTT. Amino acids: CAWSQGGSSTEAFF.

The genes are TRBV2 and TRBJ2-1, with D perhaps matching TRBD1 or TRBD2 (5 bases each). The CDR3 totals 14 residues. With 9 bases removed from V and 10 bases from J, the gap between germline ends came to 22 bases. CDR1 and CDR2 from the germline V gene are SNHLY and FYNNEI. The CDR3 region is CARTPGRASNEQFF. The CDR3 DNA reads TGTGCCAGGACGCCGGGACGGGCCTCCAACGAGCAGTTCTTC.

In this sample, this clonotype turned up a few times. The J gene is TRBJ2-2, the V gene TRBV2; TRBD1 is a possible D gene (5 bases). The V gene's germline CDR1 is SNHLY and CDR2 FYNNEI. This CDR3 has 13 amino acids. The V end was cut by 8 bases, the J end by 7 bases, with 14 bases between. The CDR3 reads CASRSGFDGELFF. The CDR3 DNA reads as TGTGCCAGCCGATCAGGGTTTGACGGGGAGCTGTTTTTT. Together with reference TRBV2 and TRBJ2-2, the CDR3 gives the full variable domain: EPEVTQTPSHQVTQMGQEVILRCVPISNHLYFYWYRQILGQKVEFLVSFYNNEISEKSEIFDDQFSVERPDGSNFTLKIRSTKLEDSAMYFCASRSGFDGELFFGEGSRLTVL.

The chain links TRBV6-1 to TRBJ2-3; no firm D call. From germline, CDR1 is MNHNS and CDR2 SASEGT. Trimming pared 3 bases from V and 6 bases from J, leaving 10 bases between. This CDR3 region has 13 residues. CDR3 residues: CASSEGLYDTQYF. In DNA, the CDR3 is TGTGCCAGCAGTGAGGGGTTATATGATACGCAGTATTTT.

The V and J genes are TRBV4-1 and TRBJ1-2; 8 bases fit TRBD1. Trimming removed 4 bases from V and 5 bases from J; junction bases left unmatched: 6. This CDR3 region has 14 residues. Germline loops: CDR1 MGHRA, CDR2 YSYEKL. The CDR3 DNA reads as TGCGCCAGCAGCCTAGAGGACAGGGAGTATGGCTACACCTTC. Encoded protein: CASSLEDREYGYTF.

Ten or more counts support this clonotype. The chain combines TRBV11-2 with TRBJ2-3; TRBD2 aligns across 7 bases. The V gene's germline CDR1 is SGHAT and CDR2 FQNNGV. Trimming removed 7 bases from V and 5 bases from J; junction bases left unmatched: 9. There are 14 residues in the CDR3. CDR3 sequence reads: CASIPSGGGDTQYF. The CDR3 DNA reads TGTGCCAGCATCCCTAGCGGCGGTGGAGATACGCAGTATTTT. Together with reference TRBV11-2 and TRBJ2-3, the CDR3 gives the full variable domain: EAGVAQSPRYKIIEKRQSVAFWCNPISGHATLYWYQQILGQGPKLLIQFQNNGVVDDSQLPKDRFSAERLKGVDSTLKIQPAKLEDSAVYLCASIPSGGGDTQYFGPGTRLTVL.